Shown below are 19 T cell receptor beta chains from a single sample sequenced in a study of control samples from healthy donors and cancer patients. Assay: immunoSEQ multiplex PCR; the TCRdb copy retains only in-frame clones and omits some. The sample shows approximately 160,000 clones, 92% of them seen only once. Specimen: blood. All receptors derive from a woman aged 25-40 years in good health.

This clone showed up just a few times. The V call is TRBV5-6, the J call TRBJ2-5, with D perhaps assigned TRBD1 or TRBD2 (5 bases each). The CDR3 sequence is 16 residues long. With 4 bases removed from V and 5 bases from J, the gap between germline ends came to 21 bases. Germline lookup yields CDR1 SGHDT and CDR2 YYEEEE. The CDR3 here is CASSLQGVGSGETQYF. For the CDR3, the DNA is TGTGCCAGCAGCCTGCAAGGGGTCGGGTCGGGGGAGACCCAGTACTTC.

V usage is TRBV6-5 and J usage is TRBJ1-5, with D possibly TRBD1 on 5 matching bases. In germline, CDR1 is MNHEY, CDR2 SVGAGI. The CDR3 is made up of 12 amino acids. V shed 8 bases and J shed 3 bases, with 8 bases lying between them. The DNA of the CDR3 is TGTGCCAGCGGACAATCCAATCAGCCCCAGCATTTT. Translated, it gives CASGQSNQPQHF.

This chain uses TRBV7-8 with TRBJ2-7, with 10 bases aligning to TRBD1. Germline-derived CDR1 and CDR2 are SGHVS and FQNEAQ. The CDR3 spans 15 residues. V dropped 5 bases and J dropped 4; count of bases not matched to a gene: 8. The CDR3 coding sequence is TGTGCCAGCAGCGCCCGGGACAGGGGTTTTTACGAGCAGTACTTC. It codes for CASSARDRGFYEQYF.

The CDR3 DNA follows: TGTGCCAGCAGTGAAGGTACAGCGAGCTCCTACGAGCAGTACTTC. Translating gives CASSEGTASSYEQYF. V is TRBV28 and J is TRBJ2-7; the D is unclear. Germline CDR1 is MDHEN and CDR2 is SYDVKM. The CDR3 runs 15 residues. Trimming took off 5 bases at V and 0 bases at J, with 14 bases between the two ends.

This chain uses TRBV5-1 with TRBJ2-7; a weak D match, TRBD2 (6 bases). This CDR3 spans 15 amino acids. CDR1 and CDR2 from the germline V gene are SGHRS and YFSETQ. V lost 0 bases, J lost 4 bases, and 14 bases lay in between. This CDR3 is CASSLAGGRRYEQYF. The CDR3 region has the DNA TGCGCCAGCAGCTTGGCCGGGGGACGAAGGTACGAGCAGTACTTC.

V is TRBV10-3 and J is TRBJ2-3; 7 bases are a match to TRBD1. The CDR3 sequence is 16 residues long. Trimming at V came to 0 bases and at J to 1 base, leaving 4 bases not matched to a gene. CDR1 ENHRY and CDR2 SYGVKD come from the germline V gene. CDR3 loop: CAISESVRGRTDTQYF. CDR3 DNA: TGTGCCATCAGTGAGTCCGTGAGGGGGCGCACAGATACGCAGTATTTT.

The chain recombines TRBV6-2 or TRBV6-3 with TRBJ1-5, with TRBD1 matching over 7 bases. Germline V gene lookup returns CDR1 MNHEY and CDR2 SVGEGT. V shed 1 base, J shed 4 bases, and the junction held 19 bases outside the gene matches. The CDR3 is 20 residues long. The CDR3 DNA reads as TGTGCCAGCAGTTACTTGTACCTCCCATCTTTACAGGGGAATAATCAGCCCCAGCATTTT. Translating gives CASSYLYLPSLQGNNQPQHF.

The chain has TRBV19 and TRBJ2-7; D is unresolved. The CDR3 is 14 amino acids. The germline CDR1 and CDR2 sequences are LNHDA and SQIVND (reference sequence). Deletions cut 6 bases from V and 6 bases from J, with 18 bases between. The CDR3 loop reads CASSDKRFQGEQYF. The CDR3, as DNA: TGTGCCAGTAGCGACAAGCGTTTCCAAGGCGAGCAGTACTTC.

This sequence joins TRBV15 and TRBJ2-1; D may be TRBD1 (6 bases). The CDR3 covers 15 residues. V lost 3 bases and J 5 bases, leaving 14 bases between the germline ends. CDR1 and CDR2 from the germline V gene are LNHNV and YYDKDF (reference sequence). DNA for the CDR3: TGTGCCACCAGCAGTGCCGGGACAAGGGACAATGAGCAGTTCTTC. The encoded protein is CATSSAGTRDNEQFF.

CDR3 coding DNA: TGTGCCACCAGCAGAGATATACAGATCACAGATACGCAGTATTTT. Translation gives CATSRDIQITDTQYF. The V gene is TRBV15, the J gene TRBJ2-3; D ambiguous. The CDR3 length is 15 residues. Trimming took off 0 bases at V and 2 bases at J, with 9 bases between the two ends. The germline V gene has CDR1 LNHNV and CDR2 YYDKDF (reference sequence).

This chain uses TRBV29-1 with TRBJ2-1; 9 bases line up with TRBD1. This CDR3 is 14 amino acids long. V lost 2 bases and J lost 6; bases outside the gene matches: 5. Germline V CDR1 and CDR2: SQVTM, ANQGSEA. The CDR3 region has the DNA TGCAGCGTTGAACCGGACAGGGGATTCAATGAGCAGTTCTTC. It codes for CSVEPDRGFNEQFF.

The CDR3 region has the DNA TGTGCCAGCAGCGCGGGACGGATCTCCTACGAGCAGTACTTC. This sequence encodes CASSAGRISYEQYF. The chain joins TRBV5-8 to TRBJ2-7, with D perhaps matching TRBD2 (6 bases). The CDR3 has 14 residues. Trimming stripped 4 bases from V and 0 bases from J, with 11 bases between. Germline CDR1 SGHTS, CDR2 YDEGEE. Full variable domain (outside the CDR3, taken from reference TRBV5-8 and TRBJ2-7): EAGVTQSPTHLIKTRGQQATLRCSPISGHTSVYWYQQALGLGLQFLLWYDEGEERNRGNFPPRFSGRQFPNYSSELNVNALELEDSALYLCASSAGRISYEQYFGPGTRLTVT.

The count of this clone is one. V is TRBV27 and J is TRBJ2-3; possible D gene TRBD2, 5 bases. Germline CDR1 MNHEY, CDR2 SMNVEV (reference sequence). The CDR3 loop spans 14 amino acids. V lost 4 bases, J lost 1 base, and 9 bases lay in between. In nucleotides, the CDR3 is TGTGCCAGCAGTTATATCGGGGGCACAGATACGCAGTATTTT. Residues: CASSYIGGTDTQYF.

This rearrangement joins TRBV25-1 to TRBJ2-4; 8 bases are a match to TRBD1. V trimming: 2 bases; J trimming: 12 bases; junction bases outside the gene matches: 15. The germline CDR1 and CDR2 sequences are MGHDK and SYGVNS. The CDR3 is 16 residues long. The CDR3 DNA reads TGTGCCAGCAGTGAAGAGGGTACAGGGGGGTCCAGCCATCAGTACTTC. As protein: CASSEEGTGGSSHQYF. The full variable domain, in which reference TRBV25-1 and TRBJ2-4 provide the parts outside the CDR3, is EADIYQTPRYLVIGTGKKITLECSQTMGHDKMYWYQQDPGMELHLIHYSYGVNSTEKGDLSSESTVSRIRTEHFPLTLESARPSHTSQYLCASSEEGTGGSSHQYFGAGTRLSVL.

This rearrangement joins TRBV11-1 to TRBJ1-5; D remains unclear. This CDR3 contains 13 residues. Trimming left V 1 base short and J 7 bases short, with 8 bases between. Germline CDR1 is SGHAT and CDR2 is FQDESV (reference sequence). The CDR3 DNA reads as TGTGCCAGCAGCTTAGAAGAGGGCCAGCCCCAGCATTTT. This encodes CASSLEEGQPQHF.

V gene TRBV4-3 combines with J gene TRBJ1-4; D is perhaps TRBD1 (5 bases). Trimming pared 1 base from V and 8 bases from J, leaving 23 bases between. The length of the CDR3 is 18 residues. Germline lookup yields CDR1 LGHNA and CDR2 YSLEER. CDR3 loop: CASSQGPQVDLDLEKLFF. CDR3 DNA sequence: TGCGCCAGCAGCCAAGGCCCACAGGTTGATTTGGATCTAGAAAAACTGTTTTTT.

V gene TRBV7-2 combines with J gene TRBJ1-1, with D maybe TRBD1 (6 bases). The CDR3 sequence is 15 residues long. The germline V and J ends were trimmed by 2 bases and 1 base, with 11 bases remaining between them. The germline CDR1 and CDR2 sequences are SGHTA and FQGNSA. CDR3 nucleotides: TGTGCCAGCAGCTTATACGGGGGCGCGAACACTGAAGCTTTCTTT. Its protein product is CASSLYGGANTEAFF.

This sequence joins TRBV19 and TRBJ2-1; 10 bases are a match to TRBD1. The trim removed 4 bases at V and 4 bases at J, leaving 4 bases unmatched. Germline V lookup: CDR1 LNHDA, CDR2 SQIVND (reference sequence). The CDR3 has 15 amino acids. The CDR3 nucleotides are TGTGCCAGTAGTACACGGACAGGGGGGTACAATGAGCAGTTCTTC. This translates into CASSTRTGGYNEQFF. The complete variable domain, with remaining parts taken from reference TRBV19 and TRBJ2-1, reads DGGITQSPKYLFRKEGQNVTLSCEQNLNHDAMYWYRQDPGQGLRLIYYSQIVNDFQKGDIAEGYSVSREKKESFPLTVTSAQKNPTAFYLCASSTRTGGYNEQFFGPGTRLTVL.

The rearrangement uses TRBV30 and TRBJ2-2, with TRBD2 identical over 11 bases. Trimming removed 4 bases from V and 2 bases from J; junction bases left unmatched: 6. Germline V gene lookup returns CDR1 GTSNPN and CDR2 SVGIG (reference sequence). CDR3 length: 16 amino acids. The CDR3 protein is CAWTRGTSGNTGELFF. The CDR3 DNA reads TGTGCCTGGACCAGAGGGACTAGCGGTAACACCGGGGAGCTGTTTTTT.